This TCR beta chain derives from a study of blood T cell repertoires in COVID-19. Repertoires were generated with immunoSEQ multiplex PCR, while TCRdb's copy carries only in-frame clones and drops some. This table holds more than 250,000 clones, 80% to 90% found once. The CDR3 runs to 12 residues. Germline-derived CDR1 and CDR2 are SGHNT and YYREEE (reference sequence). V lost 9 bases and J lost 4; bases outside the gene matches: 4. Specimen: PBMCs or T cells enriched from blood (not recorded which). This sequence originates from a man aged 25-45 years who had recovered from COVID-19. The rearrangement joins TRBV5-4 to TRBJ2-1; 7 nucleotides match TRBD1. CDR3 sequence: CAIRDSYNEQFF. DNA for the CDR3: TGTGCCATCCGGGACAGTTACAATGAGCAGTTCTTC.